The 29 T cell receptor beta chains below were found in one sample sequenced in a study of post-analysis software for immune sequencing data. Whole-study results and caveats: Elevated frequency relative to controls characterized several TRBV segments in patients, TRBV5-6, TRBV5-1 and TRBV20-1 among them.

Unique molecular identifiers had been added to the TCR beta cDNA libraries. TCRdb fed the PCR reads into MiXCR, producing one record per CDR3 protein. The profile covers about 400,000 distinct CDR3 sequences, with less than 40% appearing a single time and under 15% taken by the ten largest. These receptors are not linked to any known antigen. Sequencing was performed on blood. These TCRs come from a girl between 10 and 17 years old with multiple sclerosis.

The chain links TRBV7-9 to TRBJ1-1; D possibly corresponds to TRBD1 (6 bases). This CDR3 region has 16 residues. The germline gives CDR1 SEHNR, CDR2 FQNEAQ (reference sequence). V lost 5 bases, J lost 1 base, and 17 bases lay in between. As DNA, the CDR3 is TGTGCCAGCAGCCAGGGAACAGGGCGGCGGAACACTGAAGCTTTCTTT. It specifies CASSQGTGRRNTEAFF.

The V gene is TRBV20-1, the J gene TRBJ2-4; 8 bases match TRBD2. The J call could be wrong; TRBJ2-7 is a better fit for the DNA end. Germline V gene lookup returns CDR1 DFQATT and CDR2 SNEGSKA (reference sequence). The CDR3 spans 15 residues. The CDR3 DNA follows: TGCAGTGCCCCTTGGTCGGGGGGGCATGCCTACGAGCAGTACTTC. Translating gives CSAPWSGGHAYEQYF.

This clonotype occurred once. The chain recombines TRBV21-1 with TRBJ1-1. TRBV21-1 is termed a pseudogene. This CDR3 is built from 12 residues. The CDR3 region is CASGKSNTEAFF. The CDR3 bases are TGTGCCAGCGGGAAATCGAACACTGAAGCTTTCTTT.

The chain combines TRBV29-1 with TRBJ2-7; perhaps TRBD2 as D (5 bases). Germline CDR1 is SQVTM and CDR2 is ANQGSEA. The CDR3 length is 13 residues. Trimming took off 7 bases at V and 0 bases at J, with 13 bases between the two ends. CDR3 region: CSARTGSSYEQYF. The CDR3 nucleotides read TGCAGCGCACGGACTGGGAGCTCCTACGAGCAGTACTTC.

This sequence joins TRBV7-6 and TRBJ1-4, with a tentative D call TRBD1 (5 bases). The V gene lost 7 bases and the J gene lost 7 bases, with 19 bases spanning the gap. CDR1 SGHVS and CDR2 FNYEAQ come from the germline V gene. The CDR3 loop spans 15 amino acids. The CDR3 here is CASTLDASRGEKLFF. In DNA, the CDR3 is TGTGCCAGCACGCTGGACGCTTCGAGGGGTGAAAAACTGTTTTTT.

This clonotype has a handful of counts. The CDR3 sequence: CASSPGRTDTQYF. DNA of the CDR3: TGCGCCAGCAGCCCAGGGAGGACAGATACGCAGTATTTT. The rearrangement uses TRBV5-1 and TRBJ2-3; perhaps TRBD2 as D (6 bases). This CDR3 has 13 amino acids. Germline CDR1 reads SGHRS; CDR2 reads YFSETQ. V lost 4 bases, J lost 3 bases, and 9 bases lay in between. Variable domain in full (rest from reference TRBV5-1 and TRBJ2-3): KAGVTQTPRYLIKTRGQQVTLSCSPISGHRSVSWYQQTPGQGLQFLFEYFSETQRNKGNFPGRFSGRQFSNSRSEMNVSTLELGDSALYLCASSPGRTDTQYFGPGTRLTVL.

The chain employs TRBV12-3 or TRBV12-4 and TRBJ1-2; tentative D call: TRBD1 (5 bases). V was cut by 6 bases and J by 4 bases, with 12 bases left in between. The CDR3 is 13 residues long. CDR3 amino acids: CASSPDSPYGYTF. CDR3 DNA sequence: TGTGCCAGCAGCCCTGACAGCCCCTATGGCTACACCTTC.

DNA for the CDR3: TGTGCCAGCAGCTTAGGGGCGGCTCCGGGGTACCAAGAGACCCAGTACTTC. As protein: CASSLGAAPGYQETQYF. The chain combines TRBV7-2 with TRBJ2-5; D possibly corresponds to TRBD2 (5 bases). CDR3 length equals 17 residues. The germline gives CDR1 SGHTA, CDR2 FQGNSA. V was shortened by 1 base and J by 0 bases, with 15 bases between the two germline ends.

This clonotype appeared a few times. The genes are TRBV6-1 and TRBJ2-4; D call uncertain. The J call may not be correct, given that the DNA end is closer to TRBJ2-7. The germline gives CDR1 MNHNS, CDR2 SASEGT. This CDR3 spans 12 amino acids. The CDR3 spells CASGPLTYEQYF. DNA of the CDR3: TGTGCCAGCGGTCCCCTAACCTACGAGCAGTACTTC.

The chain recombines TRBV12-3 or TRBV12-4 with TRBJ1-1; D call uncertain. This CDR3 is 14 amino acids long. V was shortened by 7 bases and J by 1 base, with 13 bases between the two germline ends. CDR3 DNA sequence: TGTGCCAGCACCCCGGATAGGAGGAACACTGAAGCTTTCTTT. Its protein is CASTPDRRNTEAFF.

The chain couples TRBV20-1 to TRBJ2-5; maybe TRBD2 (6 bases). V lost 0 bases, J lost 0 bases, and 11 bases lay in between. Germline V gene sequence: CDR1 DFQATT, CDR2 SNEGSKA (reference sequence). The CDR3 is 15 amino acids. CDR3: CSARDGDWYQETQYF. CDR3 coding DNA: TGCAGTGCTAGAGATGGGGACTGGTACCAAGAGACCCAGTACTTC.

This clonotype has a handful of counts. The V gene is TRBV12-3 or TRBV12-4, the J gene TRBJ1-3; 8 bases line up with TRBD1. The J segment lost 2 bases and the V segment lost 5 bases, leaving 8 bases of the junction unmatched. The CDR3 sequence is 16 residues long. The CDR3 loop is CASSPPGTGAGNTIYF. The CDR3 DNA is TGTGCCAGCAGTCCCCCCGGGACAGGAGCTGGAAACACCATATATTTT.

This clonotype came up many times. The chain uses TRBV7-2 and TRBJ1-2; tentatively, D is TRBD1 (6 bases). The CDR3 has 13 amino acids. Deletions cut 6 bases from V and 5 bases from J, with 13 bases between. CDR1 and CDR2 (germline): SGHTA, FQGNSA. The CDR3 region is CASRRTVGYGYTF. CDR3 sequence (DNA): TGTGCCAGCAGGCGGACAGTAGGGTATGGCTACACCTTC.

Notes on this clonotype: The conserved final phenylalanine or tryptophan is absent from the CDR3, which likely points to a read error. V gene TRBV7-2 combines with J gene TRBJ2-3, with D perhaps TRBD1 or TRBD2 (5 bases each). Trimming stripped 5 bases from V and 4 bases from J, with 13 bases between. The CDR3 is 14 residues long. From germline, CDR1 is SGHTA and CDR2 FQGNSA. DNA for the CDR3: TGTGCCAGCAGCCTTAGAGGGGTGGCAGATACGCAGTATTGT. Its protein is CASSLRGVADTQYC.

This clonotype has more than one count but fewer than ten. V usage is TRBV29-1 and J usage is TRBJ2-1; possible D gene TRBD1, 6 bases. Germline V gives CDR1 SQVTM, CDR2 ANQGSEA. Trimming pared 6 bases from V and 4 bases from J, leaving 25 bases between. There are 17 residues in the CDR3. CDR3 region: CSVVGLSGAPWYNEQFF. The CDR3 DNA reads TGCAGCGTCGTGGGGCTATCAGGGGCGCCATGGTACAATGAGCAGTTCTTC.

In this sample, this clonotype turned up a few times. The chain couples TRBV7-3 to TRBJ2-7, with 7 positions matching TRBD1. Germline V lookup: CDR1 SGHTA, CDR2 FQGTGA. This CDR3 is 15 amino acids long. V shed 5 bases, J shed 6 bases, and the junction held 13 bases outside the gene matches. The CDR3 reads CASSQTGSPGGEQYF. The DNA of the CDR3 is TGTGCCAGCAGCCAAACAGGGTCCCCAGGGGGCGAGCAGTACTTC.

This clonotype was found a few times. V and J are TRBV28 and TRBJ1-1, with D maybe TRBD1 (6 bases). The CDR3 has 13 amino acids. Trimming shortened V by 2 bases and J by 11 bases, and 15 bases separated the two germline ends. The germline V gene encodes CDR1 MDHEN and CDR2 SYDVKM. The CDR3 DNA reads TGTGCCAGCAGTTTAGACAGGAAAGGGTGGGCTTTCTTT. As protein: CASSLDRKGWAFF. The entire variable domain, with the rest obtained from reference TRBV28 and TRBJ1-1, is as follows: DVKVTQSSRYLVKRTGEKVFLECVQDMDHENMFWYRQDPGLGLRLIYFSYDVKMKEKGDIPEGYSVSREKKERFSLILESASTNQTSMYLCASSLDRKGWAFFGQGTRLTVV.

The gene calls are TRBV5-1 and TRBJ2-1; D is uncertain. CDR1 is SGHRS, CDR2 YFSETQ, per germline. V lost 0 bases and J lost 13, with 8 bases in between. The CDR3 extends over 11 amino acids. This CDR3 reads CASSLGTLQFF. In DNA, the CDR3 is TGCGCCAGCAGCTTGGGGACGTTACAGTTCTTC.

In DNA, the CDR3 is TGTGCCAGCAGCCATAATGTACAGCGGGGGGGAGGAGAGACCCAGTACTTC. As protein: CASSHNVQRGGGETQYF. The rearrangement links TRBV5-4 to TRBJ2-5; 10 nucleotides match TRBD2. The CDR3 contains 17 residues. From germline, CDR1 is SGHNT and CDR2 YYREEE (reference sequence). V lost 4 bases to trimming and J lost 4 bases; unmatched junction nucleotides: 13.

This clonotype was observed a handful of times. The chain uses TRBV7-7 and TRBJ2-4; D might be TRBD2 (5 bases). Germline assignment: CDR1 SSHAT and CDR2 FNYEAQ (reference sequence). The CDR3 loop spans 14 amino acids. CDR3 sequence (DNA): TGTGGGCCCCGCGGACTCCCCCCTAAAAACATTCAGTACTTC. Protein: CGPRGLPPKNIQYF.

This clonotype has more than one count but fewer than ten. This rearrangement joins TRBV13 to TRBJ2-7; TRBD1 or TRBD2 may be the D gene (5 bases each). V lost 5 bases and J 6 bases, leaving 17 bases between the germline ends. Germline V CDR1 and CDR2: PRHDT, FYEKMQ (reference sequence). This CDR3 has 14 residues. This chain's CDR3 is CASSPGPVRGEQYF. The CDR3 DNA reads as TGTGCCAGCAGCCCGGGACCGGTACGGGGCGAGCAGTACTTC.

The chain carries TRBV3-1 and TRBJ1-2; 8 bases match TRBD1. Germline V lookup: CDR1 LGHDT, CDR2 YNNKEL (reference sequence). Germline trimming cut 3 bases from V and 8 bases from J; bases unmatched to any gene: 2. The CDR3 spans 12 residues. CDR3 nucleotide sequence: TGTGCCAGCAGCCACAGGGGGCAAGGCTACACCTTC. This codes for CASSHRGQGYTF.

This clonotype was picked up a small number of times. The rearrangement links TRBV27 to TRBJ1-6; D is perhaps TRBD1 (5 bases). Germline V gives CDR1 MNHEY, CDR2 SMNVEV (reference sequence). Trimming cost V 7 bases and J 6 bases, with 22 bases left between them. This CDR3 has 17 residues. The CDR3 DNA sequence: TGTGCCAGCAAATTGATTCGACAGTCCGGGCTTAATTCACCCCTCCACTTT. This sequence encodes CASKLIRQSGLNSPLHF.

This clonotype came up a few times. V gene TRBV12-3 or TRBV12-4 combines with J gene TRBJ2-2; 7 nucleotides match TRBD1. The CDR3 has 13 residues. V lost 5 bases, J lost 6 bases, and 3 bases stayed unmatched. CDR3 residues: CASSLQGAGELFF. The CDR3 DNA reads TGTGCCAGCAGTCTCCAGGGGGCCGGGGAGCTGTTTTTT.

This clonotype was recorded only once. The chain carries TRBV7-8 and TRBJ1-1; D remains ambiguous. Trimming took off 1 base at V and 0 bases at J, with 9 bases between the two ends. Germline V lookup: CDR1 SGHVS, CDR2 FQNEAQ. The CDR3 length is 15 residues. In DNA form, the CDR3 reads TGTGCCAGCAGCTTAGACCGTCAGGTGAACACTGAAGCTTTCTTT. Its protein product is CASSLDRQVNTEAFF.

This chain connects TRBV20-1 to TRBJ2-5; 8 positions agree with TRBD2. The CDR3 totals 14 residues. Per germline, CDR1 DFQATT and CDR2 SNEGSKA (reference sequence). V gave up 5 bases and J gave up 2 bases; unmatched junction bases: 7. This CDR3 is CSARGTSWQETQYF. The CDR3 bases are TGCAGTGCTCGGGGGACTAGTTGGCAAGAGACCCAGTACTTC.

The genes are TRBV18 and TRBJ2-5, with D hard to call. The CDR3 has 15 residues. Germline CDR1 and CDR2: KGHSH and LQKENI. V lost 0 bases and J lost 2, with 10 bases in between. The CDR3 sequence: CASSPPTQLQETQYF. The CDR3, as DNA: TGTGCCAGCTCACCACCGACACAGCTACAAGAGACCCAGTACTTC.

The CDR3 protein is CAGNSRAADTQYF. As DNA, the CDR3 is TGCGCCGGCAACAGTCGGGCCGCAGATACGCAGTATTTT. V usage is TRBV10-1 and J usage is TRBJ2-3; D gene ambiguous. Germline values: CDR1 WNHNN, CDR2 SYGVQD (reference sequence). This CDR3 is 13 amino acids long. V was clipped by 11 bases and J by 4 bases, with 16 bases between them.

The V call is TRBV20-1, the J call TRBJ2-7; TRBD2 agrees at 7 bases. In germline, CDR1 is DFQATT, CDR2 SNEGSKA (reference sequence). The V and J ends lost 5 bases and 0 bases, in that order; junction bases with no gene match: 7. The CDR3 is 14 residues long. CDR3 residues: CSAGPGGSSYEQYF. CDR3 nucleotides: TGCAGTGCTGGACCGGGGGGTAGCTCCTACGAGCAGTACTTC.